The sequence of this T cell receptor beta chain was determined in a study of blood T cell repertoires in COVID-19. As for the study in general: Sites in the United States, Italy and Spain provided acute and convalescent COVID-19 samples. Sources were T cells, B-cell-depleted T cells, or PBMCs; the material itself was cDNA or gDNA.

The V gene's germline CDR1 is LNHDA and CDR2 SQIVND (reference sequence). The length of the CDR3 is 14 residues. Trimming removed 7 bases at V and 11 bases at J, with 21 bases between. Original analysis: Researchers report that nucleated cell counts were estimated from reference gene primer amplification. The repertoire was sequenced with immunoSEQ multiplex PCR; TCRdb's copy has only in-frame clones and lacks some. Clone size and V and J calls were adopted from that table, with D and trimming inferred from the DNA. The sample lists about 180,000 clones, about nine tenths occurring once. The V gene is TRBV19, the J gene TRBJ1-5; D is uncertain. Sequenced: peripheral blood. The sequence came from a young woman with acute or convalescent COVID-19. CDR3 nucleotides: TGTGCCAGTATGGGCCCACAGCCCTTACACGCCCAGCATTTT. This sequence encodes CASMGPQPLHAQHF. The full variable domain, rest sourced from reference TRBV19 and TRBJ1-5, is DGGITQSPKYLFRKEGQNVTLSCEQNLNHDAMYWYRQDPGQGLRLIYYSQIVNDFQKGDIAEGYSVSREKKESFPLTVTSAQKNPTAFYLCASMGPQPLHAQHFGDGTRLSIL.